The rows below give T cell receptor beta chains drawn from one sample of a study of T cell repertoires in cytomegalovirus infection. TCRdb processed the reads anew with MiXCR; each CDR3 protein has one entry. The data contain under 600,000 distinct CDR3 sequences, 16% of them singletons. Source material: CD8+ T cells from PBMCs. The receptors derive from a human donor in good health (CMV status not recorded). Some clones in this sample may be carry-over from other donors' samples. CDR3s include the opening cysteine and the closing phenylalanine or tryptophan. Fields, in order: CDR3 length, D gene, J gene, clone size, V gene, CDR3 DNA, CDR3 protein. A D gene is named only where the DNA matches it firmly. Where a row states a size, it is once, few, many or the class of an expanded clone; other rows omit it.

16 | - | TRBJ2-6 | many | TRBV7-9 | TGTGCCAGCAGCCCTCAACGGGGCCCTGGGGCCAACGTCCTGACTTTC | CASSPQRGPGANVLTF
12 | - | TRBJ1-1 | - | TRBV10-3 | TGTGCCATCAGTGAGTCGCAGACTGAAGCTTTCTTT | CAISESQTEAFF
14 | - | TRBJ2-3 | - | TRBV20-1 | TGCAGTGCGCCCAAAACTAGCATTACAGATACGCAGTATTTT | CSAPKTSITDTQYF
20 | TRBD2 | TRBJ2-1 | many | TRBV7-2 | TGTGCCAGCAGCTTCGGCCCGGGAGTACTAGCGGGGGGGACCTACAATGAGCAGTTCTTC | CASSFGPGVLAGGTYNEQFF
17 | TRBD2 | TRBJ2-1 | many | TRBV12-3/TRBV12-4 | TGTGCCAGCAGTTTAGAACTGTTAGCGGGAGGGGACAATGAGCAGTTCTTC | CASSLELLAGGDNEQFF
14 | - | TRBJ1-1 | - | TRBV29-1 | TGCAGCGTTGAGGGTGCCTCGGGCCACGTCGAAGCTTTCTTT | CSVEGASGHVEAFF
15 | - | TRBJ1-1 | many | TRBV4-2 | TGTGCCAGCAGCCTGCGCGCGGCAATGAACACTGAAGCTTTCTTT | CASSLRAAMNTEAFF
13 | - | TRBJ2-7 | many | TRBV7-9 | TGTGCCAGCGGCTGGGGGTCAACCTACGAGCAGTACTTC | CASGWGSTYEQYF
16 | - | TRBJ1-2 | few | TRBV7-9 | TGTGCCAGCAGCTCCCCCGGGCGCGGCCCAAACTATGGCTACACCTTC | CASSSPGRGPNYGYTF
15 | TRBD2 | TRBJ2-3 | - | TRBV24-1 | TGCGCCACCAGTGAGGGGACTAGCAGGTTAGATACGCAGTATTTT | CATSEGTSRLDTQYF
17 | - | TRBJ2-6 | many | TRBV28 | TGTGCCAGCAGTTTACAGGGTGAGGGCGCTGGGGCCAACGTCCTGACTTTC | CASSLQGEGAGANVLTF
14 | TRBD1 | TRBJ1-1 | many | TRBV10-3 | TGTGCCATCAGTTCCGGGACAGGAAACACTGAAGCTTTCTTT | CAISSGTGNTEAFF
16 | - | TRBJ2-7 | - | TRBV3-1 | TGTGCCAGCAGCCTCGGATTTAGCGCGGCCGAGGGTGAGCAGTACTTC | CASSLGFSAAEGEQYF
14 | TRBD1 | TRBJ2-1 | few | TRBV14 | TGTGCCAGCAGCCAAAGACAGGGAAAGAATGAGCAGTTCTTC | CASSQRQGKNEQFF
15 | TRBD1 | TRBJ1-1 | few | TRBV19 | TGTGCCAGTAGTACCCAGGGGGCCGTGAACACTGAAGCTTTCTTT | CASSTQGAVNTEAFF
17 | - | TRBJ2-2 | many | TRBV11-2 | TGTGCCAGCAGCTTGAGCGGGTGGGCTGTAGGGGCCGGGGAGCTGTTTTTT | CASSLSGWAVGAGELFF
15 | TRBD1 | TRBJ1-5 | - | TRBV27 | TGTGCCAGCAGTTTAGGGGCAGGGGGCGATCAGCCCCAGCATTTT | CASSLGAGGDQPQHF
14 | TRBD2 | TRBJ2-7 | many | TRBV27 | TGTGCCAGCAGTTTCGGGGGGATAAACCACGAGCAGTACTTC | CASSFGGINHEQYF
17 | - | TRBJ2-5 | many | TRBV29-1 | TGCAGCGGTACGACGTCAGGTGGGGGCTGGTACCAAGAGACCCAGTACTTC | CSGTTSGGGWYQETQYF
15 | - | TRBJ1-4 | few | TRBV12-3/TRBV12-4 | TGTGCCAGCAGTTTACCAGGCCGTGCTTTTGAAAAACTGTTTTTT | CASSLPGRAFEKLFF
12 | - | TRBJ2-7 | many | TRBV6-2/TRBV6-3 | TGTGCCAGCAGTTACGAAGGGCTCGAGCAGTACTTC | CASSYEGLEQYF
15 | TRBD1 | TRBJ2-3 | many | TRBV7-9 | TGTGCCAGCAGCCGCCCGGACAGGGGATCGGATACGCAGTATTTT | CASSRPDRGSDTQYF
17 | TRBD1 | TRBJ2-5 | few | TRBV28 | TGTGCCAGCAGTCCCAGCCGACAGGGCTTTCATGCAGAGACCCAGTACTTC | CASSPSRQGFHAETQYF
16 | - | TRBJ1-1 | many | TRBV11-2 | TGTGCCAGCAGCTTAGAAAGTGGCAGTTTGAACACTGAAGCTTTCTTT | CASSLESGSLNTEAFF
14 | - | TRBJ1-2 | few | TRBV13 | TGTGCCAGCAGCCCCCAAAAGGGGCCCCATGGCTACACCTTC | CASSPQKGPHGYTF
14 | - | TRBJ2-5 | few | TRBV11-2 | TGTGCCACGCGGAACGAGCAGCACCAAGAGACCCAGTACTTC | CATRNEQHQETQYF